The 9 T cell receptor beta chains given below trace back to one sample, sequenced in a study of T cells in localized non-small cell lung cancer. Some clones are missing from TCRdb's copy, which holds only in-frame ones; the method was immunoSEQ multiplex PCR. The table has around 91,000 clones, roughly 87% seen once; the top ten hold 15%. The sequencing here drew on peripheral blood, taken before any cancer treatment. The source is a man aged 40 to 70 with stage I squamous cell lung carcinoma.

This rearrangement joins TRBV5-1 to TRBJ2-1; 7 bases match TRBD1. This CDR3 has 14 residues. V shed 4 bases, J shed 4 bases, and the junction held 5 bases outside the gene matches. The germline gives CDR1 SGHRS, CDR2 YFSETQ. This CDR3 reads CASSTDRVYNEQFF. CDR3 nucleotides: TGCGCCAGCAGCACCGACAGGGTTTACAATGAGCAGTTCTTC.

The chain couples TRBV27 to TRBJ1-4; D ambiguous. CDR3 length equals 15 residues. From germline, CDR1 is MNHEY and CDR2 SMNVEV (reference sequence). Trimming stripped 3 bases from V and 4 bases from J, with 12 bases between. CDR3: CASSFYPLNNEKLFF. In DNA, the CDR3 is TGTGCCAGCAGTTTTTACCCCCTCAATAATGAAAAACTGTTTTTT.

J is TRBJ2-7 and V is TRBV15; D possibly uses TRBD1 or TRBD2 (5 bases each). Trimming stripped 8 bases from V and 6 bases from J, with 17 bases between. The CDR3 is 13 amino acids. CDR1 and CDR2 from the germline V gene are LNHNV and YYDKDF (reference sequence). The CDR3 loop is CATSTTDGAEQYF. The CDR3 DNA sequence: TGTGCCACCTCGACCACCGACGGGGCCGAGCAGTACTTC.

The chain links TRBV6-5 to TRBJ2-2; D remains unclear. The CDR3 sequence is 15 residues long. Germline V gene sequence: CDR1 MNHEY, CDR2 SVGAGI. V gave up 0 bases and J gave up 7 bases, with 12 bases separating them. The CDR3 region is CASSYSATYRGELFF. In DNA, the CDR3 is TGTGCCAGCAGTTACTCGGCGACATACCGCGGGGAGCTGTTTTTT.

CDR3 region: CATSRSPDYSPLHF. The DNA for the CDR3 is TGTGCCACCAGCAGGTCGCCCGATTATTCACCCCTCCACTTT. This chain connects TRBV15 to TRBJ1-6; D gene uncertain. Trimming pared 3 bases from V and 8 bases from J, leaving 11 bases between. The CDR3 runs to 14 residues. CDR1 is LNHNV, CDR2 YYDKDF, per germline (reference sequence). Full variable domain (outside the CDR3, taken from reference TRBV15 and TRBJ1-6): DAMVIQNPRYQVTQFGKPVTLSCSQTLNHNVMYWYQQKSSQAPKLLFHYYDKDFNNEADTPDNFQSRRPNTSFCFLDIRSPGLGDTAMYLCATSRSPDYSPLHFGNGTRLTVT.

The V gene is TRBV5-6, the J gene TRBJ1-4, with 7 bases identical to TRBD1. The CDR3 has 14 amino acids. The ends lost 5 bases at V and 2 bases at J; junction bases unmatched: 3. CDR1 and CDR2 from the germline V gene are SGHDT and YYEEEE. CDR3 sequence reads: CASRKQGTNEKLFF. The CDR3 DNA reads TGTGCCAGCAGGAAACAGGGGACTAATGAAAAACTGTTTTTT.

The table lists this clone with a few counts. The CDR3 is CASSRGSVDNQPQHF. In DNA, the CDR3 is TGTGCCAGTAGTCGAGGGTCGGTGGACAATCAGCCCCAGCATTTT. The chain is built from TRBV19 and TRBJ1-5; D gene ambiguous. CDR3 length equals 15 residues. V lost 5 bases and J 3 bases, leaving 14 bases between the germline ends. Germline loops: CDR1 LNHDA, CDR2 SQIVND (reference sequence).

CDR3 nucleotide sequence: TGTGCCAGCCGTCCTACCAGGGGCAACTATGGCTACACCTTC. It yields the protein CASRPTRGNYGYTF. This rearrangement joins TRBV2 to TRBJ1-2; D perhaps matches TRBD1 (6 bases). The CDR3 has 14 residues. Trimming cost V 8 bases and J 2 bases, with 15 bases left between them. From germline, CDR1 is SNHLY and CDR2 FYNNEI.

This chain links TRBV13 with TRBJ2-5; no firm D call. V lost 5 bases to trimming and J lost 0 bases, with 4 bases between them. CDR3 size: 12 residues. In germline, CDR1 is PRHDT, CDR2 FYEKMQ (reference sequence). DNA for the CDR3: TGTGCCAGCAGCATGTACCAAGAGACCCAGTACTTC. Translated: CASSMYQETQYF.